Listed here is a single TCR beta chain. Its antigen is undetermined. The junction had 14 bases not matched to a gene; V was cut back by 5 bases and J by 7 bases. Germline V gene sequence: CDR1 SGHNT, CDR2 YENEEA. The CDR3 loop spans 16 amino acids. These data belong to a study of shared clonotypes between healthy human individuals. As for the study in general: Samples came from a couple of female and a few male donors aged 18 to 49. Notes on the study in general: Richness estimates generally favored naive over memory subsets.

Authors' processing steps: ImmunoSEQ output lacked quality scores and full-length reads, limiting matched filtering. Only in-frame clones appear in the TCRdb table, and some are missing; sequencing was by immunoSEQ multiplex PCR. V and J calls and clone size are copied from that table; D and trimming were computed from the DNA. This table holds about 2.3 million clones, roughly 92% found once. The V call is TRBV11-3, the J call TRBJ2-1; 7 bases align to TRBD2. This TCR was recovered from a man aged 18 to 29 in good health. Some clones in this sample may be carry-over from other donors' samples. Material: naive CD4+ T cells from PBMCs. The subset denotes: CD45RA+ positively selected. Here the CDR3 reads CASSKLPSGTKNEQFF. CDR3 bases: TGTGCCAGCAGCAAACTCCCGAGCGGGACGAAGAATGAGCAGTTCTTC.